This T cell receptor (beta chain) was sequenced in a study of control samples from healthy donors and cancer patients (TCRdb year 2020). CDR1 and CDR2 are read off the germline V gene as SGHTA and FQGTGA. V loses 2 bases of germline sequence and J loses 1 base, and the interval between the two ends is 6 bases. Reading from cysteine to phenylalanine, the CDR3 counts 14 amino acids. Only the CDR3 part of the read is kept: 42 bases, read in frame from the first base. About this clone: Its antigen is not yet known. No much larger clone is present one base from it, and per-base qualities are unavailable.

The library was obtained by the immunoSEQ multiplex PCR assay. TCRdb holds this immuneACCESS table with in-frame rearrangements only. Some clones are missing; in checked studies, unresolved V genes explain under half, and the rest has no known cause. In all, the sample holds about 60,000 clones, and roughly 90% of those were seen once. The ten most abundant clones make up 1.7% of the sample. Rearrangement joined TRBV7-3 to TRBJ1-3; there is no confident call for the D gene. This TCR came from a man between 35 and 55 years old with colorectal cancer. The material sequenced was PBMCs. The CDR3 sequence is CASSLGVSGNTIYF. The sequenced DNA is TGTGCCAGCAGCTTAGGGGTGTCTGGAAACACCATATATTTT. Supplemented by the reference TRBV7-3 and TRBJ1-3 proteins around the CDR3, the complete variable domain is GAGVSQTPSNKVTEKGKYVELRCDPISGHTALYWYRQSLGQGPEFLIYFQGTGAADDSGLPNDRFFAVRPEGSVSTLKIQRTERGDSAVYLCASSLGVSGNTIYFGEGSWLTVV.